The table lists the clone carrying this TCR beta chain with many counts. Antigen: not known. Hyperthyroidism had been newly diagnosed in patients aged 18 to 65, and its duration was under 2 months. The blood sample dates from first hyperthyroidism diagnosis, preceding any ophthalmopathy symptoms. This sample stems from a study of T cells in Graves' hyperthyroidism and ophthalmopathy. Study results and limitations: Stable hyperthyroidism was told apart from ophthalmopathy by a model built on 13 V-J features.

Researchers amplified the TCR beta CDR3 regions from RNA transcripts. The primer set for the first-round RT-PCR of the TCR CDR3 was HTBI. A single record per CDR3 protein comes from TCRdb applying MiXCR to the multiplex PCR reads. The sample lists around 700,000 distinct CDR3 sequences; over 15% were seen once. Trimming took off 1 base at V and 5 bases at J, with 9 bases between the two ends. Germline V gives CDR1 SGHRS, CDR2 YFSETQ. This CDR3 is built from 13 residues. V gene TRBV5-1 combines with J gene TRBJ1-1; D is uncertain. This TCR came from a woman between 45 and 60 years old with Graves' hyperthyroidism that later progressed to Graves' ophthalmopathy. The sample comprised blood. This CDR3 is CASSLSRTTEAFF. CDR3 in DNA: TGCGCCAGCAGCTTGAGCAGAACGACTGAAGCTTTCTTT.